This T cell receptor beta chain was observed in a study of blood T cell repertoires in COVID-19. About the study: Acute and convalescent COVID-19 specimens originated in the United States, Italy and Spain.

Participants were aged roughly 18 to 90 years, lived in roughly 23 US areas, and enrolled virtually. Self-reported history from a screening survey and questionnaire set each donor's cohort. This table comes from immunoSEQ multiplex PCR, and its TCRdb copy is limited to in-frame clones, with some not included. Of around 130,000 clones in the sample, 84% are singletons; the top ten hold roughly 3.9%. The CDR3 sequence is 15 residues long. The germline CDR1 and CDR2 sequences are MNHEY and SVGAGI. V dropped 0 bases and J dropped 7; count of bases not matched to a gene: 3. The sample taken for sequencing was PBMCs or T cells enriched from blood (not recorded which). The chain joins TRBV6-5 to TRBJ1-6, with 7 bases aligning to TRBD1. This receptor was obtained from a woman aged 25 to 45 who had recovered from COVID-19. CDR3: CASSYSGQPNSPLHF. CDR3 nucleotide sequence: TGTGCCAGCAGTTACTCGGGACAGCCGAATTCACCCCTCCACTTT.